A selection of T cell receptor beta chains follows, all from one sample in a study of human T cells and chemical hapten exposure. TCRdb independently ran MiXCR on the RACE reads; one entry per CDR3 protein. This table holds a few hundred thousand distinct CDR3 sequences, approximately 5% found once. The sample here was whole blood, taken in connection with sensitization to the hapten diphenylcyclopropenone (DPC). The receptors come from a woman between 18 and 29 years old with alopecia areata. Some clones in this sample may be carry-over from other donors' samples. The CDR3 runs from the conserved cysteine through the conserved F or W. Fields, in order: J gene, V gene, clone size, D gene, CDR3 DNA, CDR3 protein. The D gene is left open where the match is weak. Part of the rows lack a size; the others show once, few, many or a class for expanded clones.

J gene: TRBJ2-7
V gene: TRBV15
clone size: few
D gene: TRBD1
CDR3 DNA: TGTGCCACCAGCGGCGGAGGGGACAGGGGTGGCGAGCAGTACTTC
CDR3 protein: CATSGGGDRGGEQYF

J gene: TRBJ1-4
V gene: TRBV7-9
clone size: NA
D gene: NA
CDR3 DNA: TGTGCCAGCAGCTTAGTAGACCTCCGCTTGGGTGAAAAACTGTTTTTT
CDR3 protein: CASSLVDLRLGEKLFF

J gene: TRBJ2-2
V gene: TRBV5-1
clone size: few
D gene: NA
CDR3 DNA: TGCGCCAGCAGCTTGATGTCAAGTACCCTCGGGGAGCTGTTTTTT
CDR3 protein: CASSLMSSTLGELFF

J gene: TRBJ2-7
V gene: TRBV2
clone size: few
D gene: NA
CDR3 DNA: TGTGCCAGCGGCCGCTCCACCACAGGCGAGCAGTACTTC
CDR3 protein: CASGRSTTGEQYF

J gene: TRBJ1-2
V gene: TRBV6-2/TRBV6-3
clone size: few
D gene: TRBD1
CDR3 DNA: TGTGCCAGCAGAGCCACGCAGGGGGCAACTAACTATGGCTACACCTTC
CDR3 protein: CASRATQGATNYGYTF

J gene: TRBJ2-1
V gene: TRBV20-1
clone size: many
D gene: TRBD2
CDR3 DNA: TGCAGTGCTGACTTGGGACTACAGTACGATGAGCAGTTCTTC
CDR3 protein: CSADLGLQYDEQFF

J gene: TRBJ1-1
V gene: TRBV11-2
clone size: many
D gene: TRBD1
CDR3 DNA: TGTGCCAGCAGCTTAAAGAAAGGCTGGGACAGGGCGAACACTGAAGCTTTCTTT
CDR3 protein: CASSLKKGWDRANTEAFF

J gene: TRBJ1-2
V gene: TRBV20-1
clone size: many
D gene: TRBD1
CDR3 DNA: TGCAGTGCTAGAGTAGGGGGACAGGACCCCTTGTATGGCTACACCTTC
CDR3 protein: CSARVGGQDPLYGYTF

J gene: TRBJ1-5
V gene: TRBV6-5
clone size: few
D gene: TRBD1
CDR3 DNA: TGTGCCAGCAGAAAGACAGGGGGCAATCAGCCCCAGCATTTT
CDR3 protein: CASRKTGGNQPQHF

J gene: TRBJ1-6
V gene: TRBV6-5
clone size: many
D gene: TRBD1
CDR3 DNA: TGTGCCAGCAGGTCTATGGACAGGGGGAATTCACCCCTCCACTTT
CDR3 protein: CASRSMDRGNSPLHF

J gene: TRBJ2-7
V gene: TRBV18
clone size: NA
D gene: NA
CDR3 DNA: TGTGCCAGCTCACCACCGGGTTCAGGGTGGGAGCAGTACTTC
CDR3 protein: CASSPPGSGWEQYF

J gene: TRBJ1-2
V gene: TRBV6-1
clone size: many
D gene: NA
CDR3 DNA: TGTGCCAGCAGTGAAGCTTACAGGGCCAACTATGGCTACACCTTC
CDR3 protein: CASSEAYRANYGYTF

J gene: TRBJ1-1
V gene: TRBV20-1
clone size: many
D gene: TRBD1
CDR3 DNA: TGCAGTGCACGACAGGGGGCTGTTACTGAAGCTTTCTTT
CDR3 protein: CSARQGAVTEAFF

J gene: TRBJ2-1
V gene: TRBV6-5
clone size: NA
D gene: NA
CDR3 DNA: TGTGCCAGCAGTCATAGGGGGGCTGGGGAGCAGTTCTTC
CDR3 protein: CASSHRGAGEQFF

J gene: TRBJ2-2
V gene: TRBV6-5
clone size: many
D gene: NA
CDR3 DNA: TGTGCCAGCAGCCTCGGAGTGCACTACAGCAACACCGGGGAGCTGTTTTTT
CDR3 protein: CASSLGVHYSNTGELFF

J gene: TRBJ1-1
V gene: TRBV4-2
clone size: few
D gene: NA
CDR3 DNA: TGTGCCAGCAGCCAAGATGAATTTGGTGGGCAGGGATCCCTGCGCACTGAAGCTTTCTTT
CDR3 protein: CASSQDEFGGQGSLRTEAFF

J gene: TRBJ2-7
V gene: TRBV28
clone size: NA
D gene: NA
CDR3 DNA: TGTGCCAGCAGTTTTCTCTCTAGGGACGAGCAGTACTTC
CDR3 protein: CASSFLSRDEQYF

J gene: TRBJ1-1
V gene: TRBV6-5
clone size: NA
D gene: NA
CDR3 DNA: TGTGCCAGCAGTTACGGGGGGCCCCTGAACACTGAAGCTTTCTTT
CDR3 protein: CASSYGGPLNTEAFF

J gene: TRBJ1-2
V gene: TRBV5-1
clone size: NA
D gene: TRBD1
CDR3 DNA: TGCGCCAGCGCAAAACAGGGGACAGCCAACTATGGCTACACCTTC
CDR3 protein: CASAKQGTANYGYTF

J gene: TRBJ1-2
V gene: TRBV5-6
clone size: NA
D gene: TRBD1
CDR3 DNA: TGTGCCAGCAGCCAAATGAACGAGGGACAGCGTTTGACCTATGGCTACACCTTC
CDR3 protein: CASSQMNEGQRLTYGYTF

J gene: TRBJ1-5
V gene: TRBV7-2
clone size: many
D gene: TRBD1
CDR3 DNA: TGTGCCAGCAGCCGACAGGGTGGGGGCAATCAGCCCCAGCATTTT
CDR3 protein: CASSRQGGGNQPQHF

J gene: TRBJ1-5
V gene: TRBV20-1
clone size: NA
D gene: TRBD1
CDR3 DNA: TGCAGTGCCTGGACAGGGCAGAACAATCAGCCCCAGCATTTT
CDR3 protein: CSAWTGQNNQPQHF

J gene: TRBJ1-1
V gene: TRBV7-9
clone size: few
D gene: NA
CDR3 DNA: TGTGCCAGCAGCCCGTGGACACCCAACACTGAAGCTTTCTTT
CDR3 protein: CASSPWTPNTEAFF

J gene: TRBJ2-4
V gene: TRBV6-2/TRBV6-3
clone size: many
D gene: TRBD1
CDR3 DNA: TGTGCCAGCAGCTCCAGACAGGGGGCGAGTGGGAACATTCAGTACTTC
CDR3 protein: CASSSRQGASGNIQYF

J gene: TRBJ2-7
V gene: TRBV20-1
clone size: NA
D gene: NA
CDR3 DNA: TGCAGTGTCGTTCGGGGTGATTACGAGCAGTACTTC
CDR3 protein: CSVVRGDYEQYF

J gene: TRBJ2-1
V gene: TRBV4-3
clone size: many
D gene: TRBD2
CDR3 DNA: TGCGCCAGCAGCCAAGATCCAGCGGGGGGGTTTGAGCAGTTCTTC
CDR3 protein: CASSQDPAGGFEQFF